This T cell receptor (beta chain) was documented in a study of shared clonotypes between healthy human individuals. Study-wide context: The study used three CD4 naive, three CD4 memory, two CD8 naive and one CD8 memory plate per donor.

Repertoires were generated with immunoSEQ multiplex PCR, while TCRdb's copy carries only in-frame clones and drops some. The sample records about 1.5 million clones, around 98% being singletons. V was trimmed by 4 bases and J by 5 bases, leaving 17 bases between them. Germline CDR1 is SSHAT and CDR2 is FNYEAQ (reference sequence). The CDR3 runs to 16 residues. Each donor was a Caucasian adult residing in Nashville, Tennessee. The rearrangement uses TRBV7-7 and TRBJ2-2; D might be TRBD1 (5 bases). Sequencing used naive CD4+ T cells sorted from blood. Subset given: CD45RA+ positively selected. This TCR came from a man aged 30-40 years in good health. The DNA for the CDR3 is TGTGCCAGCAGCTCGCAGGGCCCTATACCTACCGGGGAGCTGTTTTTT. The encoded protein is CASSSQGPIPTGELFF.